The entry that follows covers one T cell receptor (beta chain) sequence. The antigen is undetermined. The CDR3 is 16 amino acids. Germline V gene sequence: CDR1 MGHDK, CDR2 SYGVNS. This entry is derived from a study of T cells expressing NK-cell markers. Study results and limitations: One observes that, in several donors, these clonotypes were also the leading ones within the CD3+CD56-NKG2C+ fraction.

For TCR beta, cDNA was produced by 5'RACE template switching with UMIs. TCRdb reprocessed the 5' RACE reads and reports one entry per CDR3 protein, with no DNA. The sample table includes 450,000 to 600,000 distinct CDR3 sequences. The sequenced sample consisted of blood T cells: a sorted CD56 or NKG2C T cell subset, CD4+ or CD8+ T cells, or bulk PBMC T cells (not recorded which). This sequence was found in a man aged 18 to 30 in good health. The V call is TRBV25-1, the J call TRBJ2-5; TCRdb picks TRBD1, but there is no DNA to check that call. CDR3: CASSGSQGARVETQYF.